Following are 28 T cell receptor beta chains from one sample sequenced in a study of CD8+ T cells in alopecia areata. After isolation, RNA underwent reverse transcription to generate cDNA as the sequencing template. This table comes from immunoSEQ multiplex PCR, and its TCRdb copy is limited to in-frame clones, with some not included. The table shows about 130,000 clones, with roughly three fifths occurring only once. The sample consisted of CD4+ T cells sorted from blood, taken at week 0. The origin of the receptors is a human donor with alopecia areata.

The V gene is TRBV11-1, the J gene TRBJ2-1; perhaps TRBD1 as D (6 bases). Germline V lookup: CDR1 SGHAT, CDR2 FQDESV (reference sequence). The CDR3 loop spans 13 amino acids. V shed 5 bases and J shed 8 bases, with 13 bases lying between them. CDR3 sequence reads: CASSPYRVDEQFF. In DNA, the CDR3 is TGTGCCAGCAGCCCCTACAGGGTCGATGAGCAGTTCTTC.

The V call is TRBV9, the J call TRBJ1-5, with 11 bases aligning to TRBD1. V lost 4 bases, J lost 4 bases, and 4 bases stayed unmatched. Germline V gene lookup returns CDR1 SGDLS and CDR2 YYNGEE. This CDR3 is built from 15 residues. The CDR3 DNA reads TGTGCCAGCAGCCCCGGGACAGGGGGAAATCAGCCCCAGCATTTT. Protein product: CASSPGTGGNQPQHF.

This sequence joins TRBV7-2 and TRBJ2-1, with a weak D call TRBD2 (5 bases). Germline V gene sequence: CDR1 SGHTA, CDR2 FQGNSA. Trimming left V 1 base short and J 10 bases short, with 11 bases between. The CDR3 consists of 13 residues. The CDR3 loop is CASSLGMEREQFF. The CDR3 DNA is TGTGCCAGCAGCTTAGGGATGGAGCGGGAGCAGTTCTTC. Full variable domain (rest looked up from reference TRBV7-2 and TRBJ2-1): GAGVSQSPSNKVTEKGKDVELRCDPISGHTALYWYRQSLGQGLEFLIYFQGNSAPDKSGLPSDRFSAERTGGSVSTLTIQRTQQEDSAVYLCASSLGMEREQFFGPGTRLTVL.

The chain employs TRBV5-1 and TRBJ2-7, with D tentatively TRBD2 (5 bases). The CDR3 is made up of 14 amino acids. V gave up 1 base and J gave up 5 bases, with 13 bases separating them. CDR1 SGHRS and CDR2 YFSETQ come from the germline V gene. CDR3 loop: CASSLSGSPNEQYF. The CDR3 nucleotides are TGCGCCAGCAGCTTGAGCGGAAGCCCAAACGAGCAGTACTTC.

This clone has more than one count but fewer than ten. V is TRBV7-9 and J is TRBJ1-4; D remains ambiguous. V lost 5 bases, J lost 8 bases, and 6 bases lay in between. The CDR3 extends over 11 amino acids. Germline values: CDR1 SEHNR, CDR2 FQNEAQ (reference sequence). As DNA, the CDR3 is TGTGCCAGCAGCCCGCGCGAAAAACTGTTTTTT. Translation gives CASSPREKLFF.

This clone turned up a few times. The chain carries TRBV30 and TRBJ2-7, with D perhaps matching TRBD1 (5 bases). The CDR3 is 13 residues long. Trimming pared 1 base from V and 2 bases from J, leaving 9 bases between. Germline CDR1 reads GTSNPN; CDR2 reads SVGIG (reference sequence). The CDR3 is CAWSAQGPYEQYF. CDR3 DNA: TGTGCCTGGAGTGCCCAGGGCCCCTACGAGCAGTACTTC.

The rearrangement joins TRBV5-1 to TRBJ2-7, with 8 bases that match TRBD2. V dropped 3 bases and J dropped 5; count of bases not matched to a gene: 4. Germline lookup yields CDR1 SGHRS and CDR2 YFSETQ. The CDR3 runs to 13 residues. CDR3 residues: CASSYGGGNEQYF. The CDR3, as DNA: TGCGCCAGCAGCTATGGCGGGGGGAACGAGCAGTACTTC.

The chain has TRBV25-1 and TRBJ1-2; 9 bases align to TRBD1. Germline lookup yields CDR1 MGHDK and CDR2 SYGVNS. The CDR3 runs to 12 residues. V dropped 9 bases and J dropped 7; count of bases not matched to a gene: 6. The CDR3 is CASRTGGRGYTF. In DNA, the CDR3 is TGTGCCAGTCGAACAGGGGGCCGTGGCTACACCTTC.

The chain has TRBV5-4 and TRBJ2-3; D might be TRBD1 (5 bases). The germline V gene has CDR1 SGHNT and CDR2 YYREEE (reference sequence). The V and J ends lost 3 bases and 0 bases respectively, with 17 bases between them. The CDR3 runs to 17 residues. CDR3 sequence: CASSSRARDPSTDTQYF. CDR3 coding DNA: TGTGCCAGCAGCTCCCGCGCCAGGGATCCTAGCACAGATACGCAGTATTTT.

J is TRBJ2-6 and V is TRBV4-1, with 9 bases aligning to TRBD1. The V gene's germline CDR1 is MGHRA and CDR2 YSYEKL. This CDR3 comprises 18 residues. J gave up 0 bases and V 4 bases, and 7 bases lay outside the gene matches. The CDR3 spells CASSRKQGALSGANVLTF. The CDR3 bases are TGCGCCAGCAGCCGGAAACAGGGGGCCCTCTCTGGGGCCAACGTCCTGACTTTC.

The V call is TRBV6-5, the J call TRBJ1-4; TRBD1 is a possible D gene (6 bases). Trimming took 5 bases from V and 13 from J, leaving 17 bases between them. Looked up from germline, CDR1 is MNHEY and CDR2 is SVGAGI. The CDR3 totals 13 residues. The DNA for the CDR3 is TGTGCCAGCAGTCGAGGGGAGGGGGAGGTACTGTTTTTT. Translation gives CASSRGEGEVLFF.

This clone was counted between two and nine times. The rearrangement uses TRBV19 and TRBJ2-4, with D perhaps matching TRBD1 (9 bases). The germline gives CDR1 LNHDA, CDR2 SQIVND (reference sequence). Trimming took off 7 bases at V and 6 bases at J, with 16 bases between the two ends. The CDR3 runs to 14 residues. The CDR3 spells CASTRGGQGNIQYF. The DNA of the CDR3 is TGTGCCAGTACCCGGGGGGGACAGGGAAACATTCAGTACTTC.

The CDR3 reads CASTLNRDAGELFF. CDR3 sequence (DNA): TGTGCCAGCACTCTAAACAGGGACGCCGGGGAGCTGTTTTTT. J is TRBJ2-2 and V is TRBV7-9; tentative D call: TRBD1 (6 bases). CDR3 length: 14 residues. The germline V and J ends were trimmed by 7 bases and 6 bases, with 15 bases remaining between them. Germline assignment: CDR1 SEHNR and CDR2 FQNEAQ (reference sequence).

V gene TRBV30 combines with J gene TRBJ1-1, with TRBD1 as a possible D gene (6 bases). This CDR3 spans 14 amino acids. Germline CDR1 reads GTSNPN; CDR2 reads SVGIG (reference sequence). V gave up 4 bases and J gave up 1 base, with 13 bases separating them. CDR3 nucleotides: TGTGCCTGGAACGGGGGACAACGGAACACTGAAGCTTTCTTT. It yields the protein CAWNGGQRNTEAFF.

This clone was recorded a few times. This chain joins TRBV29-1 and TRBJ2-5; 8 nucleotides line up with TRBD1. With V trimmed by 7 bases and J by 3 bases, 7 bases remained unmatched. Germline assignment: CDR1 SQVTM and CDR2 ANQGSEA. The CDR3 runs to 13 residues. This CDR3 reads CSALGQGEETQYF. As DNA, the CDR3 is TGCAGCGCCCTAGGACAGGGAGAAGAGACCCAGTACTTC.

This clone appeared a few times. This rearrangement joins TRBV19 to TRBJ2-1, with TRBD2 identical over 11 bases. This CDR3 contains 14 residues. V was clipped by 1 base and J by 7 bases; unmatched bases: 0. CDR1 is LNHDA, CDR2 SQIVND, per germline (reference sequence). The CDR3 here is CASSIVAGGNEQFF. In DNA form, the CDR3 reads TGTGCCAGTAGTATAGTAGCGGGGGGGAATGAGCAGTTCTTC. The full variable domain, in which reference TRBV19 and TRBJ2-1 provide the parts outside the CDR3, is DGGITQSPKYLFRKEGQNVTLSCEQNLNHDAMYWYRQDPGQGLRLIYYSQIVNDFQKGDIAEGYSVSREKKESFPLTVTSAQKNPTAFYLCASSIVAGGNEQFFGPGTRLTVL.

V usage is TRBV11-2 and J usage is TRBJ2-7, with 7 positions matching TRBD1. V was pared by 5 bases and J by 3 bases, with 4 bases of the junction left unmatched. The germline V gene encodes CDR1 SGHAT and CDR2 FQNNGV. The CDR3 totals 13 residues. This CDR3 reads CASSVGTDYEQYF. For the CDR3, the DNA is TGTGCCAGCAGCGTTGGGACAGACTACGAGCAGTACTTC.

This clone was found a few times. This sample includes further DNA sequences coding for the same CDR3. The chain carries TRBV18 and TRBJ2-3, with 12 positions matching TRBD2. CDR3 length equals 14 residues. Losses at the gene ends were 6 bases for V and 6 bases for J; bases not matched to a gene: 4. Germline CDR1 KGHSH, CDR2 LQKENI. The CDR3 DNA follows: TGTGCCAGCTCGCCTACTAGCGGGGGGGATACGCAGTATTTT. Translating it yields CASSPTSGGDTQYF.

The chain links TRBV11-2 to TRBJ2-3; D is ambiguous. The germline V and J ends were trimmed by 5 bases and 0 bases, with 9 bases remaining between them. This CDR3 is 14 amino acids long. Germline CDR1 is SGHAT and CDR2 is FQNNGV. The CDR3 bases are TGTGCCAGCAGCCCCTTAGCCAGCACAGATACGCAGTATTTT. Its protein is CASSPLASTDTQYF.

The chain links TRBV9 to TRBJ2-5, with TRBD2 as a possible D gene (5 bases). Trimming stripped 0 bases from V and 1 base from J, with 7 bases between. Germline loops: CDR1 SGDLS, CDR2 YYNGEE. The CDR3 spans 14 residues. DNA of the CDR3: TGTGCCAGCAGCGTAGGCGGGCTCCAAGAGACCCAGTACTTC. Translation: CASSVGGLQETQYF.

This clone has only a few counts. J is TRBJ1-5 and V is TRBV19; a weak D match, TRBD1 (6 bases). CDR1 and CDR2 (germline): LNHDA, SQIVND (reference sequence). CDR3 length equals 13 residues. Trimming took 6 bases from V and 6 from J, leaving 12 bases between them. The CDR3 loop is CASRNRETQPQHF. The CDR3 region has the DNA TGTGCCAGTAGAAACAGGGAGACTCAGCCCCAGCATTTT.

The genes are TRBV29-1 and TRBJ1-1; possibly TRBD1 for D (5 bases). The CDR3 contains 12 residues. V lost 7 bases and J 4 bases, leaving 13 bases between the germline ends. CDR1 and CDR2 from the germline V gene are SQVTM and ANQGSEA. The CDR3 DNA reads as TGCAGCGCCGGGGGGGAGAGCACTGAAGCTTTCTTT. As protein: CSAGGESTEAFF.

This clone was seen a few times. V is TRBV28 and J is TRBJ1-5, with TRBD1 matching over 11 bases. This CDR3 contains 16 residues. Germline lookup yields CDR1 MDHEN and CDR2 SYDVKM. V was pared by 6 bases and J by 7 bases, with 11 bases of the junction left unmatched. The CDR3 reads CASRPLDRGRFQPQHF. The CDR3 DNA reads TGTGCCAGCAGGCCACTGGACAGGGGGCGCTTCCAGCCCCAGCATTTT.

A few counts support this clone. The genes are TRBV7-2 and TRBJ2-5; D may match TRBD1 or TRBD2 (5 bases each). Looked up from germline, CDR1 is SGHTA and CDR2 is FQGNSA. The length of the CDR3 is 13 residues. The V end was cut by 1 base, the J end by 5 bases, with 8 bases between. CDR3 nucleotides: TGTGCCAGCAGCTTAGATCGGGACGAGACCCAGTACTTC. Amino acids: CASSLDRDETQYF.

The chain carries TRBV4-3 and TRBJ1-2, with D hard to call. V dropped 0 bases and J dropped 2 bases, with 10 bases sitting between them. Looked up from germline, CDR1 is LGHNA and CDR2 is YSLEER. This CDR3 spans 15 amino acids. The CDR3 DNA sequence: TGCGCCAGCAGCCAAGATTCCGGGGAAAACTATGGCTACACCTTC. This gives the protein CASSQDSGENYGYTF.

This rearrangement joins TRBV19 to TRBJ1-5, with TRBD1 matching 8 bases. CDR1 LNHDA and CDR2 SQIVND come from the germline V gene (reference sequence). Losses at the gene ends were 7 bases for V and 5 bases for J; bases not matched to a gene: 13. This CDR3 contains 16 residues. The CDR3 DNA follows: TGTGCCAGTAATCCATCCACCGGGACAGGCGATCAGCCCCAGCATTTT. Its translation is CASNPSTGTGDQPQHF.

Concerning this clone itself: Other DNA sequences in this specimen translate into the identical CDR3. The rearrangement uses TRBV27 and TRBJ2-7; D possibly corresponds to TRBD1 (7 bases). The germline V gene has CDR1 MNHEY and CDR2 SMNVEV (reference sequence). CDR3 length: 13 residues. V was cut by 6 bases and J by 4 bases, with 13 bases left in between. CDR3 DNA sequence: TGTGCCAGCAGGCGACAGGGACTGTACGAGCAGTACTTC. It is translated as CASRRQGLYEQYF.

The chain uses TRBV6-6 and TRBJ1-4; D is possibly TRBD1 (5 bases). The germline gives CDR1 MNHNY, CDR2 SVGAGI (reference sequence). This CDR3 region has 14 residues. Trimming shortened V by 0 bases and J by 8 bases, and 10 bases separated the two germline ends. CDR3 residues: CASSYSMRGEKLFF. DNA of the CDR3: TGTGCCAGCAGTTACTCGATGAGGGGCGAAAAACTGTTTTTT.